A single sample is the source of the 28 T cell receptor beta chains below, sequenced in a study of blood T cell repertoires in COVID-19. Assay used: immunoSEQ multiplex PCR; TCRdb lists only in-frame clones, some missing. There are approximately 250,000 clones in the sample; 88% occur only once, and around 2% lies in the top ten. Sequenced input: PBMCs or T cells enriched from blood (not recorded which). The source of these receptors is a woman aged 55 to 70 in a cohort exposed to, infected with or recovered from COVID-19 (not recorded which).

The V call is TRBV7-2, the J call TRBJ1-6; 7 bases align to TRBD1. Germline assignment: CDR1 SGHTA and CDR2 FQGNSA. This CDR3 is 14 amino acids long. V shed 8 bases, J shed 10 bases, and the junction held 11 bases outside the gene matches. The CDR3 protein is CASLDRLMGSPLHF. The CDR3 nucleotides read TGTGCCAGCCTGGACAGGCTCATGGGGTCACCCCTCCACTTT.

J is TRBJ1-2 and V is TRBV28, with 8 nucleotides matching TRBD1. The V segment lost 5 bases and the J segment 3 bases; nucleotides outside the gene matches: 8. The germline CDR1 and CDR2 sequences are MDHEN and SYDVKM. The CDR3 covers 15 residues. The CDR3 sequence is CASSTTGDGDYGYTF. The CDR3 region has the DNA TGTGCCAGCAGTACGACAGGGGATGGGGACTATGGCTACACCTTC.

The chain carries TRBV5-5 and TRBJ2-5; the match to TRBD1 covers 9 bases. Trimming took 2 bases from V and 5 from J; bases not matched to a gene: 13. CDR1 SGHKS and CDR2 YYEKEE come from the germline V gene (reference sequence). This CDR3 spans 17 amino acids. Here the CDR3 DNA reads TGTGCCAGCAGCTTAGGTAGTCTACAGGGGGCTGGGGAGACCCAGTACTTC. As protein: CASSLGSLQGAGETQYF.

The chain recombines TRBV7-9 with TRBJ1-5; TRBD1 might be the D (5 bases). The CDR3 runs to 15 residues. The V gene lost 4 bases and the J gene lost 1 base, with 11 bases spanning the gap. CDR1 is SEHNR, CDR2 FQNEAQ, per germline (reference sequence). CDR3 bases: TGTGCCAGCAGCTCTCAGGGAAACAGCAATCAGCCCCAGCATTTT. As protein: CASSSQGNSNQPQHF. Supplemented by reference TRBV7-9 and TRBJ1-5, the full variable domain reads DTGVSQNPRHKITKRGQNVTFRCDPISEHNRLYWYRQTLGQGPEFLTYFQNEAQLEKSRLLSDRFSAERPKGSFSTLEIQRTEQGDSAMYLCASSSQGNSNQPQHFGDGTRLSIL.

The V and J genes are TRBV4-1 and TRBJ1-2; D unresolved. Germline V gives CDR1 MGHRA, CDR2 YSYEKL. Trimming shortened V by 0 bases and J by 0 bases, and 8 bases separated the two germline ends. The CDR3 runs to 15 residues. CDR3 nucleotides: TGCGCCAGCAGCCAAGATAGGGAGACTAACTATGGCTACACCTTC. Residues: CASSQDRETNYGYTF.

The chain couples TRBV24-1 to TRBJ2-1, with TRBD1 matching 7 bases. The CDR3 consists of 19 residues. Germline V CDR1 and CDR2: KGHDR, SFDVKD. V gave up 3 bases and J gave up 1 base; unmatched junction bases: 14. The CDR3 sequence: CATSDARGPPGGSYNEQFF. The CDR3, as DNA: TGTGCCACCAGTGATGCCCGTGGTCCTCCAGGGGGTTCCTACAATGAGCAGTTCTTC.

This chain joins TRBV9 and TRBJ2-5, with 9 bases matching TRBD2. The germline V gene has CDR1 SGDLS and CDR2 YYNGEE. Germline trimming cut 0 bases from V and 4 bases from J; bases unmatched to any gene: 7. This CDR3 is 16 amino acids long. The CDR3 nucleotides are TGTGCCAGCAGCGTAGAAACAGCGGGAGGTTCAGAGACCCAGTACTTC. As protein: CASSVETAGGSETQYF.

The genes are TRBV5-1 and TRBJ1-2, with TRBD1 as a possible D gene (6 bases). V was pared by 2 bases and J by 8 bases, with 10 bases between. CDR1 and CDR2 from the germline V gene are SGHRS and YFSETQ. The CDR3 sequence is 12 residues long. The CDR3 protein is CASSLKGDGYTF. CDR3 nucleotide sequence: TGCGCCAGCAGCTTAAAGGGGGACGGCTACACCTTC.

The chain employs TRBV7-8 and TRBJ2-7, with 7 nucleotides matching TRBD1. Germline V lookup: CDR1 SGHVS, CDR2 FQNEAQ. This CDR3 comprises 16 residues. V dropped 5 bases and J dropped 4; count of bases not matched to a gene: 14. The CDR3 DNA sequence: TGTGCCAGCAGCCCCGCCCCGACAGGGATGATTTACGAGCAGTACTTC. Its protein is CASSPAPTGMIYEQYF.

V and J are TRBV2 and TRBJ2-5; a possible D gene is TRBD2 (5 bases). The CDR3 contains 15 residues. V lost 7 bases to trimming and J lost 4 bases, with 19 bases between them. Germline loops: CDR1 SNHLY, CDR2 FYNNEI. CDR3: CASNGVAGHLETQYF. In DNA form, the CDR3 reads TGTGCCAGCAACGGGGTAGCCGGCCATTTAGAGACCCAGTACTTC.

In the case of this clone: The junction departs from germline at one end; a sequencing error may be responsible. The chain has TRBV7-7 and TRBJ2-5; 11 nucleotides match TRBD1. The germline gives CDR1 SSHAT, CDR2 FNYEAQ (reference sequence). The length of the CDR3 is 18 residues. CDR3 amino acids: CASSERFRDRGVGETQYF. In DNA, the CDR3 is TGTGCTAGCAGCGAACGATTCCGGGACAGGGGGGTTGGAGAGACCCAGTACTTC. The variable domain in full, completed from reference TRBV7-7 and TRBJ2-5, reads GAGVSQSPRYKVTKRGQDVTLRCDPISSHATLYWYQQALGQGPEFLTYFNYEAQPDKSGLPSDRFSAERPEGSISTLTIQRTEQRDSAMYRCASSERFRDRGVGETQYFGPGTRLLVL.

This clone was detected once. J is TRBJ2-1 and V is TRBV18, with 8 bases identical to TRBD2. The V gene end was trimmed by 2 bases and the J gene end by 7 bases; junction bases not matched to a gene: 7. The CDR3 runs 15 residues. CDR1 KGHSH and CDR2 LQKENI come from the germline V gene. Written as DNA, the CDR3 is TGTGCCAGCTCACCAAGGGTAGCGGGATGGAATGAGCAGTTCTTC. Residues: CASSPRVAGWNEQFF.

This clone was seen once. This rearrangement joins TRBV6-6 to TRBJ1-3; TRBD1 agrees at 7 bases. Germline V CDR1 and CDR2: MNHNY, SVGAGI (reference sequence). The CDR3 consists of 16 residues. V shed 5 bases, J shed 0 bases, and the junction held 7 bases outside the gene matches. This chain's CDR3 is CASSRQGFFSGNTIYF. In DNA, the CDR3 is TGTGCCAGCAGTCGACAGGGTTTCTTCTCTGGAAACACCATATATTTT.

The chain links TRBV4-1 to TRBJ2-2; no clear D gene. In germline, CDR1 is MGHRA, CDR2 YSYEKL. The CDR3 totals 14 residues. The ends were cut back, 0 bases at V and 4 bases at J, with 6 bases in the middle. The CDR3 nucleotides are TGCGCCAGCAGCCAAGATATGAGCACCGGGGAGCTGTTTTTT. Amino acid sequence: CASSQDMSTGELFF.

The DNA of the CDR3 is TGTGCCAGCAGGAACGGGATCTCCACAGATACGCAGTATTTT. This translates into CASRNGISTDTQYF. This chain uses TRBV7-9 with TRBJ2-3; tentative D call: TRBD2 (5 bases). The CDR3 runs to 14 residues. V was shortened by 6 bases and J by 2 bases, with 12 bases between the two germline ends. CDR1 and CDR2 (germline): SEHNR, FQNEAQ (reference sequence).

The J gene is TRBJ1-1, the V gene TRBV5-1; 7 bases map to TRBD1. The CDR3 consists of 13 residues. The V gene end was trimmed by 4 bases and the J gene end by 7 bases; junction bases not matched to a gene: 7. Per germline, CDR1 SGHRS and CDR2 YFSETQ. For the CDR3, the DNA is TGCGCCAGCAGCCCGCAGGGGGTCTTTGAAGCTTTCTTT. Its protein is CASSPQGVFEAFF.

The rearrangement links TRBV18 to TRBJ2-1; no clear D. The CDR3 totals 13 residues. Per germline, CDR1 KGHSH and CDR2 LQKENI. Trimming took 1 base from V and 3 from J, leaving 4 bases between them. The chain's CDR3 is CASSPRDYNEQFF. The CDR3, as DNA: TGTGCCAGCTCACCACGAGACTACAATGAGCAGTTCTTC. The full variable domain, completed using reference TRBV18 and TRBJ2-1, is NAGVMQNPRHLVRRRGQEARLRCSPMKGHSHVYWYRQLPEEGLKFMVYLQKENIIDESGMPKERFSAEFPKEGPSILRIQQVVRGDSAAYFCASSPRDYNEQFFGPGTRLTVL.

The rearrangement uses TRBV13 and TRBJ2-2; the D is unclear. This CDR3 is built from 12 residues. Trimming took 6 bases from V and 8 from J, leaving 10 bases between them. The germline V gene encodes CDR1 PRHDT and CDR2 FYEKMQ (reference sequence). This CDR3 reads CASRILRGELFF. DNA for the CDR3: TGTGCCAGCAGGATCCTGAGAGGGGAGCTGTTTTTT.

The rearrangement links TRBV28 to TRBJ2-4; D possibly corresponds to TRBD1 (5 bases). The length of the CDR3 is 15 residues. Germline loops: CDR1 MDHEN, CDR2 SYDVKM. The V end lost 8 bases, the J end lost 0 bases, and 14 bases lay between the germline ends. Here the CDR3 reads CASPTASLAKNIQYF. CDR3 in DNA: TGTGCCAGCCCGACAGCGAGCCTAGCCAAAAACATTCAGTACTTC.

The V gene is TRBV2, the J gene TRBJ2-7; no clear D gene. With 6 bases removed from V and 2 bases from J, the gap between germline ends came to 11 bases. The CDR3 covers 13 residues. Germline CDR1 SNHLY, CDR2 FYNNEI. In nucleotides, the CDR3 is TGTGCCAGCAGATGGCAGGTGACCTACGAGCAGTACTTC. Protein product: CASRWQVTYEQYF. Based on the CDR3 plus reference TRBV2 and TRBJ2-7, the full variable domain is EPEVTQTPSHQVTQMGQEVILRCVPISNHLYFYWYRQILGQKVEFLVSFYNNEISEKSEIFDDQFSVERPDGSNFTLKIRSTKLEDSAMYFCASRWQVTYEQYFGPGTRLTVT.

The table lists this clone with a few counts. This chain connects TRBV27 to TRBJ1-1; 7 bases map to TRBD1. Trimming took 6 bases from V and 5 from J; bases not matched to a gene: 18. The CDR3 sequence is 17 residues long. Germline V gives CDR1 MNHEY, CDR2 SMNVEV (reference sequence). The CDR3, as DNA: TGTGCCAGCAGATCTGAACGACAGGGAAGGAGGGGAACTGAAGCTTTCTTT. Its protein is CASRSERQGRRGTEAFF.

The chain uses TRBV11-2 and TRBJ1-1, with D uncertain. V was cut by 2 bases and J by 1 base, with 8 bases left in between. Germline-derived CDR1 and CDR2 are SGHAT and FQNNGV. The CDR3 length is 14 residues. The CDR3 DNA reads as TGTGCCAGCAGCTTATCTCTAGCGAACACTGAAGCTTTCTTT. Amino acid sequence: CASSLSLANTEAFF.

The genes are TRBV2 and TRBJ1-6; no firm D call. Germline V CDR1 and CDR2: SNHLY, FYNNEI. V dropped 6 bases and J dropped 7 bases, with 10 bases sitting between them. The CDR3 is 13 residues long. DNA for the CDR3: TGTGCCAGCAGGGAACGGGAAAATTCACCCCTCCACTTT. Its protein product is CASRERENSPLHF.

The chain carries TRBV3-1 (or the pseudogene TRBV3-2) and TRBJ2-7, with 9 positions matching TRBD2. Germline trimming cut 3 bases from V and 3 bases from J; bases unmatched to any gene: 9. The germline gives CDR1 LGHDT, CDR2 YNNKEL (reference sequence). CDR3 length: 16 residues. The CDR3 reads CASSQPCGRVLYEQYF. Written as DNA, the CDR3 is TGTGCCAGCAGCCAGCCTTGCGGGAGGGTCCTCTACGAGCAGTACTTC.

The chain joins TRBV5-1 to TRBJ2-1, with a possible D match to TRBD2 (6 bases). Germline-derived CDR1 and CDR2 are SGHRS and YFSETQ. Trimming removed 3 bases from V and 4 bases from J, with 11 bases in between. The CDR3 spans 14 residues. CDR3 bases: TGCGCCAGCAGCTGGGGACTCGGTTACAATGAGCAGTTCTTC. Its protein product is CASSWGLGYNEQFF. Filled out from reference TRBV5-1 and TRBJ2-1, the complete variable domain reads KAGVTQTPRYLIKTRGQQVTLSCSPISGHRSVSWYQQTPGQGLQFLFEYFSETQRNKGNFPGRFSGRQFSNSRSEMNVSTLELGDSALYLCASSWGLGYNEQFFGPGTRLTVL.

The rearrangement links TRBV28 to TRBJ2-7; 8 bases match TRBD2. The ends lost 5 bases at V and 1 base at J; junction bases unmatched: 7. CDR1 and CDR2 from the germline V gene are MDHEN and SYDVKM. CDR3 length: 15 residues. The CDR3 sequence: CASSRSGTRSYEQYF. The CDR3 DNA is TGTGCCAGCAGTCGATCCGGGACTAGATCCTACGAGCAGTACTTC.

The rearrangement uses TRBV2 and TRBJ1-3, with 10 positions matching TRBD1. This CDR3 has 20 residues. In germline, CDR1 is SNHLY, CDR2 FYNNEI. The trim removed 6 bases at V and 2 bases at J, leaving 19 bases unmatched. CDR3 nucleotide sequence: TGTGCCAGCAGCGACCCGGTGGGGGACAGGGGACGACGGGCTGGAAACACCATATATTTT. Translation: CASSDPVGDRGRRAGNTIYF.

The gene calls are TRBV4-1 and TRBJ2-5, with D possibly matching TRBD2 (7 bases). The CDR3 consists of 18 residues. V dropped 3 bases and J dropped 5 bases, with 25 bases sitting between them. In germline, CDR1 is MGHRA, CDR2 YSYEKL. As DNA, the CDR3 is TGCGCCAGCAGCCAGGCTGGGTGGGGAAGCGGGACATTGGAGACCCAGTACTTC. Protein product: CASSQAGWGSGTLETQYF.